This TCR beta chain was identified during a study of prognosis after radiotherapy for stage I lung cancer. Across the study: The study deemed all of its non-small cell lung cancer patients medically inoperable. Therapy that ran concurrently with stereotactic body radiotherapy was given to no patient. Study-wide results and limits: Usage of the TRBV and TRBJ genes (in patients with versus without metastases) was reportedly different. Unique TCR clone counts went down once patients had stereotactic body radiation therapy, median approximately 10,000 versus 7,000.

CDR3 length: 14 amino acids. CDR1 and CDR2 (germline): MNHEY, SMNVEV (reference sequence). Trimming took 3 bases from V and 0 from J, leaving 3 bases between them. It was by two-round multiplex PCR that TCR beta CDR3 was amplified from genomic DNA. The use of primers specific to each TRBV and TRBJ gene characterized first-round PCR. A single record per CDR3 protein comes from TCRdb applying MiXCR to the multiplex PCR reads. Here the sample spans 30,000 to 40,000 distinct CDR3 sequences, 24% being singletons. This clonotype was counted many times. The antigen remains undetermined. This specimen consisted of PBMCs, obtained before or after stereotactic body radiation therapy (not recorded which). This clonotype originated in a donor over 45 with non-small cell lung cancer. The chain is built from TRBV27 and TRBJ2-6; D gene unclear. Here the CDR3 reads CASSFSSGANVLTF. The CDR3 bases are TGTGCCAGCAGTTTCAGCTCTGGGGCCAACGTCCTGACTTTC.